These T cell receptor beta chains were read from a single sample in a study of CD8 T cells in ankylosing spondylitis. TCRdb reprocessed the 5' RACE reads with MiXCR, giving one entry per CDR3 protein. This table holds approximately 130,000 distinct CDR3 sequences, 9.5% to 12% found once. Source material: blood, either unsorted or a sorted T cell fraction (not recorded which). These receptors all come from a female donor with ankylosing spondylitis or in good health (not recorded which). The CDR3 runs from the conserved cysteine through the conserved F or W. A D gene is named only where the DNA matches it firmly. The size of a clone is reported for some rows only, either as once, few or many, or as a class for expanded clones.

cdr3_aa | cdr3_nt | v_call | d_call | j_call | clone_size
CASWGGPGHEQFF | TGTGCCAGCTGGGGGGGTCCGGGACATGAGCAGTTCTTC | TRBV11-2 | TRBD2 | TRBJ2-1 | many
CASSFHPQGSTDTQYF | TGCGCCAGCAGCTTCCACCCACAGGGGAGCACAGATACGCAGTATTTT | TRBV5-1 | TRBD1 | TRBJ2-3 | many
CASSPVAGRYEQYF | TGCGCCAGCAGCCCAGTGGCAGGGCGTTACGAGCAGTACTTC | TRBV5-1 | . | TRBJ2-7 | many
CASSLTGTSGGRTQYF | TGTGCCAGCAGTTTAACCGGGACTAGCGGGGGACGGACCCAGTACTTC | TRBV28 | TRBD2 | TRBJ2-5 | many
CAWSWQGLNTEAFF | TGTGCCTGGAGTTGGCAGGGCCTGAACACTGAAGCTTTCTTT | TRBV30 | . | TRBJ1-1 | many
CASTPSGVTEAFF | TGTGCCAGCACCCCCTCCGGGGTAACTGAAGCTTTCTTT | TRBV3-1 | . | TRBJ1-1 | many
CASSSPRGTTNTEAFF | TGTGCCAGCAGCTCGCCCCGGGGGACGACGAACACTGAAGCTTTCTTT | TRBV7-9 | . | TRBJ1-1 | many
CASSLAQRLNTEAFF | TGCGCCAGCAGCTTGGCACAGAGGTTGAACACTGAAGCTTTCTTT | TRBV5-1 | . | TRBJ1-1 | many
CSANGNNEQFF | TGCAGTGCTAACGGGAACAATGAGCAGTTCTTC | TRBV20-1 | . | TRBJ2-1 | many
CASSPYDRSGNTIYF | TGTGCCAGCAGCCCTTACGACAGATCCGGAAACACCATATATTTT | TRBV7-2 | . | TRBJ1-3 | many
CASSYSRGGNTEAFF | TGTGCCAGCAGCTACTCGAGGGGCGGGAACACTGAAGCTTTCTTT | TRBV5-4 | . | TRBJ1-1 | .
CASSTGTGEGYEQYF | TGTGCCAGCAGCACGGGGACAGGGGAAGGGTACGAGCAGTACTTC | TRBV5-6 | TRBD1 | TRBJ2-7 | many
CSAEGATTTDTQYF | TGCAGTGCAGAGGGAGCGACTACCACAGATACGCAGTATTTT | TRBV20-1 | . | TRBJ2-3 | .
CATSDSTGPRDQPQHF | TGTGCCACCAGTGATTCTACAGGGCCTCGAGATCAGCCCCAGCATTTT | TRBV24-1 | . | TRBJ1-5 | many
CASSFTEKLFF | TGTGCCAGCAGTTTTACAGAAAAACTGTTTTTT | TRBV12-3/TRBV12-4 | . | TRBJ1-4 | many
CASSFGGNQPQHF | TGTGCCAGCAGCTTCGGGGGGAATCAGCCCCAGCATTTT | TRBV7-3 | . | TRBJ1-5 | few
CASSPPGDSYQPQHF | TGTGCCAGCTCCCCACCCGGTGACTCCTATCAGCCCCAGCATTTT | TRBV18 | . | TRBJ1-5 | many
CSASKVAGDEQYF | TGCAGTGCTAGTAAGGTAGCGGGAGACGAGCAGTACTTC | TRBV20-1 | TRBD2 | TRBJ2-7 | many
CASSLGGSQLHEAFF | TGTGCCAGCAGTTTAGGTGGGTCCCAACTCCATGAAGCTTTCTTT | TRBV28 | . | TRBJ1-1 | many
CSASGAVNTEAFF | TGCAGTGCTTCGGGGGCCGTGAACACTGAAGCTTTCTTT | TRBV20-1 | . | TRBJ1-1 | many
CASSEMGQAGNTIYF | TGTGCCAGCAGCGAGATGGGACAGGCTGGAAACACCATATATTTT | TRBV28 | TRBD1 | TRBJ1-3 | many
CASSPRGSGTTDTQYF | TGTGCCAGCAGCCCTAGGGGTAGCGGGACCACAGATACGCAGTATTTT | TRBV7-3 | TRBD2 | TRBJ2-3 | few
CASSLGLAGGLKDTQYF | TGTGCCAGCAGCTTGGGACTAGCGGGGGGGCTCAAAGATACGCAGTATTTT | TRBV5-4 | TRBD2 | TRBJ2-3 | few
CASSAGRPNYGYTF | TGTGCCAGCAGCGCAGGCCGACCTAACTATGGCTACACCTTC | TRBV12-3/TRBV12-4 | . | TRBJ1-2 | many
CASSTGGSNEQYF | TGTGCCAGCTCGACAGGAGGTAGCAACGAGCAGTACTTC | TRBV5-5 | . | TRBJ2-7 | many
CSAARAGGLYEQFF | TGCAGTGCAGCCAGAGCGGGGGGGCTCTATGAGCAGTTCTTC | TRBV20-1 | TRBD2 | TRBJ2-1 | many
CASRDGQYLSYEQYF | TGTGCCAGCAGAGACGGACAGTATCTCTCCTACGAGCAGTACTTC | TRBV6-1 | . | TRBJ2-7 | many
CASSERGRGVEQFF | TGTGCCAGCAGTGAACGGGGCCGGGGCGTCGAGCAGTTCTTC | TRBV2 | . | TRBJ2-1 | many
CASSLGTVYNSPLHF | TGTGCCAGCAGCTTGGGGACGGTCTATAATTCACCCCTCCACTTT | TRBV5-6 | . | TRBJ1-6 | many
CASSPRGYIQYF | TGTGCCAGCAGCCCCCGGGGCTACATTCAGTACTTC | TRBV14 | . | TRBJ2-4 | many
CASKSAARGTDTQYF | TGCGCCAGCAAATCAGCAGCCCGTGGCACAGATACGCAGTATTTT | TRBV5-1 | . | TRBJ2-3 | many
CASSSPGTNRIYEQYF | TGTGCCAGCAGTTCCCCCGGGACAAACCGGATCTACGAGCAGTACTTC | TRBV12-3/TRBV12-4 | . | TRBJ2-7 | .
CASSAMGLSGELFF | TGTGCCAGCAGTGCCATGGGGCTCTCCGGGGAGCTGTTTTTT | TRBV6-4 | . | TRBJ2-2 | many
CASSLGLDEQFF | TGTGCCAGCAGTTTAGGCCTAGATGAGCAGTTCTTC | TRBV28 | . | TRBJ2-1 | many
CASSLGTSKDTQYF | TGCGCCAGCAGCTTAGGGACCTCCAAAGATACGCAGTATTTT | TRBV5-1 | . | TRBJ2-3 | many